This T cell receptor (beta chain) was sequenced in a study of blood T cell repertoires in COVID-19 (dated by TCRdb to the early 2020s). As for the study more broadly: The collaborator samples originated in the United States, Italy and Spain and spanned the acute and convalescent phases of COVID-19. The material from the prospective study consisted of cDNA or gDNA derived from T cells, B-cell-depleted T cells, or PBMCs. Subjects who had been exposed to COVID-19, were actively infected with it, or had recovered from it provided the deeply sampled blood TCRbeta repertoires that made up the dataset. The repertoires were released in a freely available public database meant as a resource for research on the immune response to SARS-CoV-2. Samples came from the ongoing ImmuneRACE study (first 160 participants) plus 1,254 subjects from 6 global collaborators. A de-identified subject ID, COVID-19 status, age in years and sex were almost always included in the sample metadata. Where available, HLA class I and class II types were taken from metadata supplied by the sample provider and were not determined by assay-based typing. General study outcomes and caveats: How much clinical and demographic metadata was included differed by source and by participant, and the metadata was provided uncurated.

For this clone: The clone's antigen remains unknown. There are no base qualities to consult, and no much larger clone falls within one base.

Each collaborating institution followed its own protocols to collect whole blood in K2EDTA tubes. For TCRbeta analysis, collaborator samples were shipped as frozen whole blood, as isolated PBMCs, or as DNA extracted from either sample type. The immunoSEQ Assay, a bias-controlled multiplex PCR, was used to amplify TCRbeta CDR3 regions from genomic DNA. For the original study's pipeline: Nucleated cell counts per sample were estimated from amplification of reference gene primers within the assay. To quantify the absolute abundance of each unique TCRbeta CDR3 rearrangement, sequence reads were collapsed and filtered. For each sample, productive Simpson clonality was calculated as the square root of Simpson's diversity index across productive rearrangements. The immuneACCESS repertoire file appears here via TCRdb, limited to in-frame rearrangements. These files lack a portion of the clones; in checked studies, under half of the deficit traces to unresolved V genes, and the cause of the others is not known. The DNA was the basis for D and trimming; V, J and clone size are from that table. The table for this sample lists about 190,000 clones; 70% to 90% of them were counted only once. The top ten clonotypes cover 1% to 1.4% of the sample.

This receptor was taken from a man aged 25 to 40 with acute or convalescent COVID-19. Sequencing input: peripheral blood.

The DNA reads as follows: TGTGCCAGCAGCCAAGACAGGGGGTACACTGAAGCTTTCTTT. Translated, it reads CASSQDRGYTEAFF. The rearranged chain carries TRBV3-1 (or the pseudogene TRBV3-2) and TRBJ1-1; 7 central nucleotides agree with TRBD1. V lost 0 bases and J lost 3 bases, and the count of bases not matched to a germline gene is 1. Reading the germline V gene (reference sequence) gives CDR1 LGHDT and CDR2 YNNKEL. The CDR3 runs 14 amino acids, cysteine and phenylalanine included. The only DNA kept is the CDR3, 42 bases in frame from the first base.